This record looks at one T cell receptor (beta chain) sequence and its context. This sample was taken from a study of cytomegalovirus exposure and HLA in healthy donors. CDR3 length: 15 residues. Germline CDR1 and CDR2: SGDLS and YYNGEE. J lost 6 bases, V lost 0 bases, and 4 bases had no gene match. Primers: 60 Vbeta forward and 13 Jbeta reverse. The data were produced by immunoSEQ multiplex PCR, yet TCRdb's version contains in-frame clones alone and is incomplete. This table holds 95,000 to 110,000 clones, approximately 78% found once. Specimen: PBMCs. The TCR comes from a woman aged 40 to 50 in good health and CMV-seronegative. This sequence joins TRBV9 and TRBJ2-2; 8 nucleotides agree with TRBD2. The CDR3 bases are TGTGCCAGCAGCGTAGCAAGCGGGAGTCCCGGGGAGCTGTTTTTT. Residues: CASSVASGSPGELFF.